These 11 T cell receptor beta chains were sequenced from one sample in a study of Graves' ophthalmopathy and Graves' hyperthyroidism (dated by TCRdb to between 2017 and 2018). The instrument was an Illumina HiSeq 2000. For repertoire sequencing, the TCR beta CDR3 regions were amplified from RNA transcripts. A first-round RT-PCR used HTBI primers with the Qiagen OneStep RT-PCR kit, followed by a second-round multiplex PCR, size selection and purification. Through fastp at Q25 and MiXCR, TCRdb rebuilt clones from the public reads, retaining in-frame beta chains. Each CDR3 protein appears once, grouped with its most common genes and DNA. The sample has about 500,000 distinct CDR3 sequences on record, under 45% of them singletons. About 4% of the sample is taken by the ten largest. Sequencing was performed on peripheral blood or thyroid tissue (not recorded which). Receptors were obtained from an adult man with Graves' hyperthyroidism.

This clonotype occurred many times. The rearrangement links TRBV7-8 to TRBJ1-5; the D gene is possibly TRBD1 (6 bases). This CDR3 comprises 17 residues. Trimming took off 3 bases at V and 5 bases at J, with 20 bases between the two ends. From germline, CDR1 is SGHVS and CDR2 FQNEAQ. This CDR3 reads CASSFWTQGLIDQPQHF. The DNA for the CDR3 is TGTGCCAGCAGCTTTTGGACACAGGGTTTAATTGATCAGCCCCAGCATTTT.

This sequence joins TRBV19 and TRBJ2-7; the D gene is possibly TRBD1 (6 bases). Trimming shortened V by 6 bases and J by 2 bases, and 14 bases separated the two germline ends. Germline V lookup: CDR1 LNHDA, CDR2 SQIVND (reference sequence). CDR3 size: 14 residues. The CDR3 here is CASSHMPGAYEQYF. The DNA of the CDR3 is TGTGCCAGTAGCCATATGCCAGGGGCCTACGAGCAGTACTTC. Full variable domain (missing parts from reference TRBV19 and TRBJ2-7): DGGITQSPKYLFRKEGQNVTLSCEQNLNHDAMYWYRQDPGQGLRLIYYSQIVNDFQKGDIAEGYSVSREKKESFPLTVTSAQKNPTAFYLCASSHMPGAYEQYFGPGTRLTVT.

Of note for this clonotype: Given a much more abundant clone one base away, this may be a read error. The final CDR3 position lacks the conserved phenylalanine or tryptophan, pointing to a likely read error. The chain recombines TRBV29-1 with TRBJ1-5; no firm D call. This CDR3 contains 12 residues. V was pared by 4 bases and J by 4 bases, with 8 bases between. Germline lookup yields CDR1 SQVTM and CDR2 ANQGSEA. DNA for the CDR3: TGCAGCGTTGGCCAAACTAATCAGCCCCAGCATCTT. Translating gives CSVGQTNQPQHL.

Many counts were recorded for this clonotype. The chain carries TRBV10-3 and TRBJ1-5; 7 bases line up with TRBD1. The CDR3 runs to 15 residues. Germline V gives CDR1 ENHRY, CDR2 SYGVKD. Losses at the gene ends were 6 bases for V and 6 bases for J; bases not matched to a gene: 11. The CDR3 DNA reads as TGTGCCATCAGCCCTGGGGACAGACCCATTCAGCCCCAGCATTTT. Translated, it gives CAISPGDRPIQPQHF.

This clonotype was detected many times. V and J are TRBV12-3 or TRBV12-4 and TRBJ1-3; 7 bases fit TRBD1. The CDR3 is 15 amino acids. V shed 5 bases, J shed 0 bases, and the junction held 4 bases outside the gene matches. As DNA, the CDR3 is TGTGCCAGCAGTGAGGACAGGCACTCTGGAAACACCATATATTTT. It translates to CASSEDRHSGNTIYF.

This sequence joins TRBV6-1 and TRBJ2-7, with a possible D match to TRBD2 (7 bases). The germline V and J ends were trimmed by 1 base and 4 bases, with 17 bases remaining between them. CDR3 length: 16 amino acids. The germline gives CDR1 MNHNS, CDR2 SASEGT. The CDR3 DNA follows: TGTGCCAGCAGTGAAGATTGGGGGGGGCTCGTGTACGAGCAGTACTTC. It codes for CASSEDWGGLVYEQYF.

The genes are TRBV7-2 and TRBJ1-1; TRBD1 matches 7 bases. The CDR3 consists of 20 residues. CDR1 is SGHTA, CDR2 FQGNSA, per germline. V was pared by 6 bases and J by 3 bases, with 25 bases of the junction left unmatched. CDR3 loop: CASSPSGPDRDPRRDTEAFF. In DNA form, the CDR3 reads TGTGCCAGCAGTCCATCGGGGCCCGACAGGGACCCAAGGAGGGACACTGAAGCTTTCTTT.

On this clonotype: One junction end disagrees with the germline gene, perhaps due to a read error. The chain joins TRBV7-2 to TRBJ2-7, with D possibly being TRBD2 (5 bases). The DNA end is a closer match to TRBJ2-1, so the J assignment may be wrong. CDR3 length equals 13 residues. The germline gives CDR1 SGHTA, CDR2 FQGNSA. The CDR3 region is CANSLAHKDEQFF. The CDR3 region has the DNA TGTGCCAACAGCTTAGCGCATAAGGATGAGCAGTTCTTC.

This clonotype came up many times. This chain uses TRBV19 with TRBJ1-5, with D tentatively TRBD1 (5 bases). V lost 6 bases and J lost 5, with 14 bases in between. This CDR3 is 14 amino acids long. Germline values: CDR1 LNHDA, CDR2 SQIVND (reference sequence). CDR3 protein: CASSPTGGYQPQHF. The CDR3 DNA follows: TGTGCCAGTAGCCCCACGGGGGGATATCAGCCCCAGCATTTT.

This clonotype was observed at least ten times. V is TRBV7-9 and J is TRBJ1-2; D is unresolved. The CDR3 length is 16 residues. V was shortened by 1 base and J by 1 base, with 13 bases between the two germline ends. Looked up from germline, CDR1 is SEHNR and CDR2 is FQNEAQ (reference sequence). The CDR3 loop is CASSLVAAFGNYGYTF. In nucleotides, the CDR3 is TGTGCCAGCAGCTTAGTGGCTGCCTTCGGTAACTATGGCTACACCTTC.

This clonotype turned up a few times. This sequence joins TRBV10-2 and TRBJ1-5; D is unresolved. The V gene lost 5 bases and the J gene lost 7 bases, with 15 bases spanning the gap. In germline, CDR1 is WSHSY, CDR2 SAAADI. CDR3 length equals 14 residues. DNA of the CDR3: TGCGCCAGCAGTAAGTGGGGTGATCGACAGCCCCAGCATTTT. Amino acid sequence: CASSKWGDRQPQHF.